This TCR beta chain was sequenced for a study of cytomegalovirus exposure and HLA in healthy donors. Germline V lookup: CDR1 SGHNT, CDR2 YENEEA. This CDR3 contains 13 residues. Trimming cost V 0 bases and J 8 bases, with 7 bases left between them. Vbeta (60) and Jbeta (13) primers were used in the PCR. TCRdb's copy holds only in-frame clones and misses some; the assay was immunoSEQ multiplex PCR. This repertoire includes about 160,000 clones. The rearrangement joins TRBV11-3 to TRBJ2-2; D not certain. Sequences were obtained from PBMCs. The sequence was collected from a man in his thirties or forties in good health and CMV-seronegative. The CDR3 bases are TGTGCCAGCAGCTTAGACGGAGATGGGGAGCTGTTTTTT. It specifies CASSLDGDGELFF.